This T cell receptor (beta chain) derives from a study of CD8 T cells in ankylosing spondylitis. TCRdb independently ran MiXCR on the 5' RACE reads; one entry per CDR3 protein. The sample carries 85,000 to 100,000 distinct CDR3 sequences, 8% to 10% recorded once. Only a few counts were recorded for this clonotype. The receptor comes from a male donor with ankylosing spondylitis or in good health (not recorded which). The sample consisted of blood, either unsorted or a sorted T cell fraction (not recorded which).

The CDR3 nucleotides read TGTGCCAGCGGGCTGAACTACGAGCAGTACTTC. This translates into CASGLNYEQYF. The chain uses TRBV7-3 and TRBJ2-7; D not certain. The ends were cut back, 8 bases at V and 3 bases at J, with 8 bases in the middle. Germline CDR1 reads SGHTA; CDR2 reads FQGTGA. CDR3 size: 11 residues. Full variable domain (remainder filled in from reference TRBV7-3 and TRBJ2-7): GAGVSQTPSNKVTEKGKYVELRCDPISGHTALYWYRQSLGQGPEFLIYFQGTGAADDSGLPNDRFFAVRPEGSVSTLKIQRTERGDSAVYLCASGLNYEQYFGPGTRLTVT.